This is a list of T cell receptor beta chains from one sample in a study of shared T cell receptors in the human thymus. The data were produced by immunoSEQ multiplex PCR, yet TCRdb's version contains in-frame clones alone and is incomplete. Among more than 550,000 clones listed, over 75% were seen once. The data also belong to a second study, concerning human thymus T cells.

Specimen: thymocytes. These receptors all come from a boy under two years old with a congenital heart defect. Each CDR3 is given with its conserved first and last residue. Each record gives: V gene, D gene, J gene, CDR3 protein, CDR3 DNA. D genes are given only for firm matches.

V gene: TRBV5-6
D gene: NA
J gene: TRBJ1-6
CDR3 protein: CASSLGTAYNSPLHF
CDR3 DNA: TGTGCCAGCAGCTTGGGGACAGCCTATAATTCACCCCTCCACTTT

V gene: TRBV4-1
D gene: TRBD1
J gene: TRBJ2-2
CDR3 protein: CASSYYFPGTATGELFF
CDR3 DNA: TGCGCCAGCAGTTACTATTTCCCCGGGACAGCCACCGGGGAGCTGTTTTTT

V gene: TRBV7-9
D gene: TRBD1
J gene: TRBJ1-1
CDR3 protein: CASSLAGGTDEAFF
CDR3 DNA: TGTGCCAGCAGCTTAGCGGGTGGGACAGACGAAGCTTTCTTT

V gene: TRBV10-3
D gene: NA
J gene: TRBJ1-2
CDR3 protein: CAISESFLNGGYTF
CDR3 DNA: TGTGCCATCAGTGAGTCTTTCCTAAACGGGGGCTACACCTTC

V gene: TRBV28
D gene: NA
J gene: TRBJ1-6
CDR3 protein: CASSLVLPNTGPNSPLHF
CDR3 DNA: TGTGCCAGCAGTTTAGTCCTCCCAAACACAGGCCCGAATTCACCCCTCCACTTT

V gene: TRBV6-5
D gene: NA
J gene: TRBJ1-4
CDR3 protein: CASTTVPEHEKLFF
CDR3 DNA: TGTGCCAGTACGACAGTTCCGGAACATGAAAAACTGTTTTTT

V gene: TRBV6-8
D gene: NA
J gene: TRBJ2-7
CDR3 protein: CASRMNGGPYEQYF
CDR3 DNA: TGTGCCAGCAGGATGAACGGGGGGCCCTACGAGCAGTACTTC

V gene: TRBV6-5
D gene: NA
J gene: TRBJ2-7
CDR3 protein: CASSFAGSYEQYF
CDR3 DNA: TGTGCCAGCAGTTTTGCAGGGTCCTACGAGCAGTACTTC

V gene: TRBV14
D gene: TRBD2
J gene: TRBJ2-1
CDR3 protein: CASSQDLWSGTYNEQFF
CDR3 DNA: TGTGCCAGCAGCCAAGATCTGTGGAGCGGGACCTACAATGAGCAGTTCTTC

V gene: TRBV20-1
D gene: NA
J gene: TRBJ1-5
CDR3 protein: CSDEGGPQHF
CDR3 DNA: TGCAGTGACGAGGGTGGGCCCCAGCATTTT

V gene: TRBV29-1
D gene: TRBD1
J gene: TRBJ1-1
CDR3 protein: CSVVTDGDRKLNTEAFF
CDR3 DNA: TGCAGCGTTGTCACCGACGGGGACAGAAAACTGAACACTGAAGCTTTCTTT

V gene: TRBV15
D gene: NA
J gene: TRBJ2-2
CDR3 protein: CATSRGGKNTGELFF
CDR3 DNA: TGTGCCACCAGCAGAGGGGGCAAGAACACCGGGGAGCTGTTTTTT

V gene: TRBV9
D gene: NA
J gene: TRBJ2-6
CDR3 protein: CASSVVRGSLSGANVLTF
CDR3 DNA: TGTGCCAGCAGCGTAGTCCGGGGATCACTCTCTGGGGCCAACGTCCTGACTTTC

V gene: TRBV28
D gene: NA
J gene: TRBJ1-2
CDR3 protein: CAIGHDFYGYTF
CDR3 DNA: TGTGCCATCGGACATGACTTCTATGGCTACACCTTC

V gene: TRBV28
D gene: TRBD1
J gene: TRBJ1-2
CDR3 protein: CASSRQGGPNYGYTF
CDR3 DNA: TGTGCCAGCAGCCGACAGGGGGGACCCAACTATGGCTACACCTTC

V gene: TRBV6-5
D gene: NA
J gene: TRBJ1-3
CDR3 protein: CASSDRTNTIYF
CDR3 DNA: TGTGCCAGCAGCGACAGGACAAACACCATATATTTT

V gene: TRBV28
D gene: NA
J gene: TRBJ2-7
CDR3 protein: CASSLYLPGTYEQYF
CDR3 DNA: TGTGCCAGCAGTTTATATCTCCCGGGTACCTACGAGCAGTACTTC

V gene: TRBV5-1
D gene: NA
J gene: TRBJ2-3
CDR3 protein: CASSSGLPDLTDTQYF
CDR3 DNA: TGCGCCAGCAGCTCGGGACTTCCCGACCTCACAGATACGCAGTATTTT